This T cell receptor (beta chain) was identified during a study of vaccination effects on CD4 cells after COVID-19. Study overall: BNT162b2 vaccine or mRNA-1273 vaccine was given to participants in two doses. Regarding the study as a whole: At late timepoints after vaccination, vaccine- and infection-induced clones shrank markedly.

Within the ViraFEST assay, antigen-specific CD4+ T cells underwent expansion with viral peptide pools prior to sequencing. Culturing for 9 to 10 days preceded CD4+ T cell isolation. Vaccine recipients had no previous SARS-CoV-2 infection; their nucleocapsid antibodies were negative. Culturing of 2 million to 2.5 million PBMC per well took place with 8.5 to 10 IU/ml IL-2 and about 9.3 ug/ml peptides. In the cultures, half the medium was exchanged for IL-2 medium on days 3 and 7. Trimming stripped 2 bases from V and 3 bases from J, with 7 bases between. Germline V CDR1 and CDR2: KGHSH, LQKENI. The CDR3 extends over 13 amino acids. With respect to this clone: Antigen unknown.

This table comes from immunoSEQ multiplex PCR, and its TCRdb copy is limited to in-frame clones, with some not included. This sample carries under 75,000 clones, about 80% of them seen once, and the ten largest clones take more than 9%. The origin of this receptor is a human donor who received a COVID-19 vaccine. This chain connects TRBV18 to TRBJ2-5, with D possibly being TRBD2 (5 bases). Sequenced material: CD4+ T cells from PBMCs cultured with SARS-CoV-2 spike peptides, taken before COVID-19 vaccination. The DNA for the CDR3 is TGTGCCAGCTCACCAGGGAGCAAAGAGACCCAGTACTTC. The encoded protein is CASSPGSKETQYF.